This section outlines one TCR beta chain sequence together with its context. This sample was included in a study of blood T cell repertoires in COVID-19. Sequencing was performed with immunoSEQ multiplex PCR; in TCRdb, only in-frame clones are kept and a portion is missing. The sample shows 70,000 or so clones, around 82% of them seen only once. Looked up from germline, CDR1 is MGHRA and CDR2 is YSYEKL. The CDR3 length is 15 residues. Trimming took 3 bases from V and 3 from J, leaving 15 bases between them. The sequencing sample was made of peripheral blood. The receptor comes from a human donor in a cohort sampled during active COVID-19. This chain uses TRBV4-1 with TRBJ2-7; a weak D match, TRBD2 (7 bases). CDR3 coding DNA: TGCGCCAGCAGCCAGGGGGGGCTAGCGCGCTACGAGCAGTACTTC. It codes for CASSQGGLARYEQYF.